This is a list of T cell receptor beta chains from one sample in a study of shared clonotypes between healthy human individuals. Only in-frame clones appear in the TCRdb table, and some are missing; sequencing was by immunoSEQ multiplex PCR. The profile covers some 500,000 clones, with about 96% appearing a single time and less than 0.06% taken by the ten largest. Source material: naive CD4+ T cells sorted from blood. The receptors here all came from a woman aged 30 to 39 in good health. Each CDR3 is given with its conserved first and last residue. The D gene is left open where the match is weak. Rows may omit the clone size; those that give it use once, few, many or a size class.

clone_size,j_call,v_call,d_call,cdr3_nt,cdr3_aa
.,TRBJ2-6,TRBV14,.,TGTGCCAGCAGCTCGCAACACAGGGTATCCCTCTCTGGGGCCAACGTCCTGACTTTC,CASSSQHRVSLSGANVLTF
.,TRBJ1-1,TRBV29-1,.,TGCAGCGTTGAGATGGGGCAGGGCACTGAAGCTTTCTTT,CSVEMGQGTEAFF
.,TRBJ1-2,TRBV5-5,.,TGTGCCAGCAGCCTAGGGGTGGACTATGGCTACACCTTC,CASSLGVDYGYTF
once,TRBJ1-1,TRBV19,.,TGTGCCAGTAGTATGCAGGGAGGGGTCCCTGAAGCTTTCTTT,CASSMQGGVPEAFF
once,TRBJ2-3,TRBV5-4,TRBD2,TGTGCCAGCACCCTACTAGCGGGATACACAGATACGCAGTATTTT,CASTLLAGYTDTQYF
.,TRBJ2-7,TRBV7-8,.,TGTGCCAGCAGCACCCCGGGACTGAGCTCCTACGAGCAGTACTTC,CASSTPGLSSYEQYF
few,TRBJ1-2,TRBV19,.,TGTGCCTCCCGATATGGCTACACCTTC,CASRYGYTF
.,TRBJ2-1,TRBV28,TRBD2,TGTGCCAGCAGTCCCTCTAGCGGGAGCTACAATGAGCAGTTCTTC,CASSPSSGSYNEQFF
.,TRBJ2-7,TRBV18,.,TGTGCCAGCTCAGTGACAAGCTACGAGCAGTACTTC,CASSVTSYEQYF
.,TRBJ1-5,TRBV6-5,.,TGTGCCAGCCGTAGGACGGGGGCGAGCAATCAGCCCCAGCATTTT,CASRRTGASNQPQHF
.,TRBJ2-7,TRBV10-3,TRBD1,TGTGCCACAGGACAGGGATCCTACGAGCAGTACTTC,CATGQGSYEQYF
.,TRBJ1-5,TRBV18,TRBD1,TGTGCCAGCTCACCCGGACAGGGGGCAGGACAGCCCCAGCATTTT,CASSPGQGAGQPQHF
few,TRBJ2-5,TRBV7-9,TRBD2,TGTGCCAGCAGCTTAGAGGGGAGGGGGACCCAGTACTTC,CASSLEGRGTQYF
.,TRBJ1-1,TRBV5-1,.,TGCGCCAGCAGGATCACCCGCTGGGGCACTGAAGCTTTCTTT,CASRITRWGTEAFF
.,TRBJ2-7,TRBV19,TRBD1,TGTGCCAGTAGTAGACTCCGGGACAGCTACGAGCAGTACTTC,CASSRLRDSYEQYF
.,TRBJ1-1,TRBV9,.,TGTGCCAGCGCCAGGGGCGGTGAAGCTTTCTTT,CASARGGEAFF
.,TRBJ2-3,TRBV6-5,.,TGTGCCAGCAGTTACGACGGGACTTACACAGATACGCAGTATTTT,CASSYDGTYTDTQYF
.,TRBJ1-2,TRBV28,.,TGTGCCAGCAGTTTAGACGGCTTAATGAGGGGCTACACCTTC,CASSLDGLMRGYTF
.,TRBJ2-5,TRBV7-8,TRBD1,TGTGCCAGCAGCCTCTGGGACAGGGGAGGAGGGGAGACCCAGTACTTC,CASSLWDRGGGETQYF
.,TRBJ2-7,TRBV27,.,TGTGCCAGCAGTTCCATTGGCGGGGTCTCCTACGAGCAGTACTTC,CASSSIGGVSYEQYF
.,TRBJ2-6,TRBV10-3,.,TGTGCCATCAGTGAGTCCATCTCTGGGGCCAACGTCCTGACTTTC,CAISESISGANVLTF
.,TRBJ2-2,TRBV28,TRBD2,TGTGCCAGCAAGAGACTAGCAGACACCGGGGAGCTGTTTTTT,CASKRLADTGELFF
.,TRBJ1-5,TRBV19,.,TGTGCCAGTAGTATAGTCCCCTTAACGGGTCAGCCCCAGCATTTT,CASSIVPLTGQPQHF
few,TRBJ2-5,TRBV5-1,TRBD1,TGCGCCAGCAGCATAGCAGGGACAGTCAGGGAGACCCAGTACTTC,CASSIAGTVRETQYF
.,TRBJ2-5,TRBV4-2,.,TGTGCCAGCAGCCCCAGGACCGACTGGATTCGGGAGCAGTACTTC,CASSPRTDWIREQYF
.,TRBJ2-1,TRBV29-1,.,TGCAGCGTTTCAAAGAGGGTAGCTGAGAATGAGCAGTTCTTC,CSVSKRVAENEQFF
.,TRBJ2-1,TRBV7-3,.,TGTGCCAGCAGCTGGGGGAGTTACAATGAGCAGTTCTTC,CASSWGSYNEQFF
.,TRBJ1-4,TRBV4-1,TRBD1,TGCGCCAGCAGCCAAGAGGGGACAGGGGGTGAAAAACTGTTTTTT,CASSQEGTGGEKLFF
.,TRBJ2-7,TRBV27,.,TGTGCCAGCAGAACAACTGGAGGCTACGAGCAGTACTTC,CASRTTGGYEQYF
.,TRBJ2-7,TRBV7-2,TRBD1,TGTGCCAGCAGCCAAAGGGGACAGGGGGCCTACGAGCAGTACTTC,CASSQRGQGAYEQYF
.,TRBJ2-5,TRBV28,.,TGTGCCAGCAGCAACCTAGAGGACCGACTAGAGACCCAGTACTTC,CASSNLEDRLETQYF
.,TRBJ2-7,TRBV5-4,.,TGTGCCAGCAGCTTGGGTAGCGCTATCTCCTACGAGCAGTACTTC,CASSLGSAISYEQYF
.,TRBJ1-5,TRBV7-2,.,TGTGCCAGCAGCTTAGTGGTCGGCAGCGATAGCAATCAGCCCCAGCATTTT,CASSLVVGSDSNQPQHF
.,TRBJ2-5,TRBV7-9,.,TGTGCCAGCAGCTCCCAAGGGGGGGGCCAAGAGACCCAGTACTTC,CASSSQGGGQETQYF
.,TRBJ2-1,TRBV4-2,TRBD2,TGTGCCAGCAGCCTCAAGATCCAGACTAGCGGGACCAATGAGCAGTTCTTC,CASSLKIQTSGTNEQFF
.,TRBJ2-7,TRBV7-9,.,TGTGCCAGCAGCCCTTCTGGGTTCCGCTACGAGCAGTACTTC,CASSPSGFRYEQYF
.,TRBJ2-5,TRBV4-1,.,TGCGCCAGCAGCCAAGTGCCGTTTGGTGAGCAGTACTTC,CASSQVPFGEQYF
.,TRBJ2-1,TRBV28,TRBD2,TGTGCCAGCAGCACAACTAGCGGGGACCCCTACAATGAGCAGTTCTTC,CASSTTSGDPYNEQFF
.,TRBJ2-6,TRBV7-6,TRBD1,TGTGCCAGCAGCTTAACATCCGGACAGGGGGTGATCTCTGGGGCCAACGTCCTGACTTTC,CASSLTSGQGVISGANVLTF
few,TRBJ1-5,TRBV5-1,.,TGCGCCAGCAGCGCGGACAGCAATCAGCCCCAGCATTTT,CASSADSNQPQHF
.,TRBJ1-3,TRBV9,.,TGTGCCAGCAGCGTAGAGAGCTCTGGAAACACCATATATTTT,CASSVESSGNTIYF
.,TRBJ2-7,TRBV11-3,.,TGTGCCAGCAGCTTAGGGAGGATCTACGAGCAGTACTTC,CASSLGRIYEQYF
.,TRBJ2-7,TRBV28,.,TGTGCCAGCAGGGGGTCCGGGGGGCACATAAGCTCCTACGAGCAGTACTTC,CASRGSGGHISSYEQYF
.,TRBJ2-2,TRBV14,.,TGTGCCAGCAGCCAAGATGAAGGCGGGGAGCTGTTTTTT,CASSQDEGGELFF
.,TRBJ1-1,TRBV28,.,TGTGCCAGCAGTCCGGGACGTTGGAACACTGAAGCTTTCTTT,CASSPGRWNTEAFF
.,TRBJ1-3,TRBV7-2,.,TGTGCCAGCAGCCCGCAGGGAGGACCTCCCAATGGAAACACCATATATTTT,CASSPQGGPPNGNTIYF
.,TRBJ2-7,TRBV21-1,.,TGTGCCAGCAGCTCACCGGGACGGTTGAGGTTAGGGTACGAGCAGTACTTC,CASSSPGRLRLGYEQYF
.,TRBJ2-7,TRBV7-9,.,TGTGCCAGCAGACAATATGGGCCGGAATCCTCCTACGAGCAGTACTTC,CASRQYGPESSYEQYF
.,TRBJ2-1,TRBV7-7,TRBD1,TGTGCCAGCAGCATGGGACAGACCTACAATGAGCAGTTCTTC,CASSMGQTYNEQFF
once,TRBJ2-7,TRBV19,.,TGTGCCAGTAGTATACGGGAGTTCGAGCTCGAGCAGTACTTC,CASSIREFELEQYF
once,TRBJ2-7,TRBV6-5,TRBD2,TGTGCCAGCAGTTACTCGAGTCTAGCGGGAAACTACGAGCAGTACTTC,CASSYSSLAGNYEQYF
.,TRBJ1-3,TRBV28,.,TGTGCCAGCAGTCCGCGGGCGAAACAAAGAAACACCATATATTTT,CASSPRAKQRNTIYF
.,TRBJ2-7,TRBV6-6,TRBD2,TGTGCCAGCAGGCTAGCGGGTACCTACGAGCAGTACTTC,CASRLAGTYEQYF
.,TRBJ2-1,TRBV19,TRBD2,TGTGCCAGTAGTATTGGTTCGACTAGCTTCTACAATGAGCAGTTCTTC,CASSIGSTSFYNEQFF
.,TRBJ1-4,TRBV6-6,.,TGTGCCAGCAGTTATGGGCAGAGTAATGAAAAACTGTTTTTT,CASSYGQSNEKLFF